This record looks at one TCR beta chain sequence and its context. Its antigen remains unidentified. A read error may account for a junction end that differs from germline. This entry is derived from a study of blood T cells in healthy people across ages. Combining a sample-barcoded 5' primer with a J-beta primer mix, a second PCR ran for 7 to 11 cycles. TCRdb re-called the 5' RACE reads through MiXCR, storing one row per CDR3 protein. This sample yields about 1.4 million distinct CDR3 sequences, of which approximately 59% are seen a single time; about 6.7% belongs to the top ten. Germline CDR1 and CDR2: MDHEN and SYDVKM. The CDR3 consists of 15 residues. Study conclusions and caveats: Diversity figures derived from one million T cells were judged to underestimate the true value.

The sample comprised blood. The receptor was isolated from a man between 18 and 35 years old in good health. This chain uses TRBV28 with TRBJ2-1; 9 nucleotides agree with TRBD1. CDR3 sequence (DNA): TGTGCCAGCTACCTGGCGGGACAGGGCTACAAGGAGCAGTTCTTC. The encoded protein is CASYLAGQGYKEQFF. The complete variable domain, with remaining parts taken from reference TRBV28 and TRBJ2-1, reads DVKVTQSSRYLVKRTGEKVFLECVQDMDHENMFWYRQDPGLGLRLIYFSYDVKMKEKGDIPEGYSVSREKKERFSLILESASTNQTSMYLCASYLAGQGYKEQFFGPGTRLTVL.